Listed below are T cell receptor beta chains from one sample, sequenced in a study of T cell repertoires in cytomegalovirus infection. TCRdb re-called the reads with MiXCR, one entry per CDR3 protein. The sample carries about 260,000 distinct CDR3 sequences, less than 9.5% recorded once. The sample comprised PBMCs. The receptors derive from a human donor in good health (CMV status not recorded). Some clones in this sample may be carry-over from other donors' samples. Each CDR3 is given with its conserved first and last residue. The D gene is left open where the match is weak. A row's size may be missing; if present it is once, few, many or a size class.

j_gene	d_gene	v_gene	abundance	CDR3aa	CDR3nt
TRBJ2-3	.	TRBV11-1	.	CAFSQRADTQYF	TGTGCCTTTAGCCAGCGCGCAGATACGCAGTATTTT
TRBJ1-1	TRBD1	TRBV6-5	many	CASRDRGLKNTEAFF	TGTGCCAGCAGAGACAGGGGGCTTAAGAACACTGAAGCTTTCTTT
TRBJ2-3	TRBD2	TRBV27	few	CASALAGVTDTQYF	TGTGCCAGCGCACTAGCGGGGGTCACAGATACGCAGTATTTT
TRBJ2-7	TRBD2	TRBV6-1	many	CATREGTYEQYF	TGTGCCACCAGGGAGGGGACCTACGAGCAGTACTTC
TRBJ1-2	TRBD1	TRBV7-8	many	CASSSHGTANYGYTF	TGTGCCAGCAGCTCGCACGGGACAGCGAACTATGGCTACACCTTC
TRBJ2-5	.	TRBV2	.	CASRVAGETQYF	TGTGCCAGCAGGGTTGCTGGGGAGACCCAGTACTTC
TRBJ2-3	.	TRBV28	many	CATTGGPVDAQYF	TGTGCCACCACCGGGGGGCCCGTCGATGCGCAGTATTTT
TRBJ1-4	.	TRBV19	.	CASSTVLNEKLFF	TGTGCCAGTAGTACAGTGCTTAATGAAAAACTGTTTTTT
TRBJ2-3	.	TRBV7-2	many	CASSLAAAYGTDTQYF	TGTGCCAGCAGCTTAGCCGCAGCCTATGGCACAGATACGCAGTATTTT
TRBJ2-1	.	TRBV14	few	CASSPRQSLYNEQFF	TGTGCCAGCAGCCCACGACAGTCCCTCTACAATGAGCAGTTCTTC
TRBJ1-1	.	TRBV7-2	many	CASSLAGTAMNTEAFF	TGTGCCAGCAGCTTAGCGGGTACGGCCATGAACACTGAAGCTTTCTTT
TRBJ1-1	.	TRBV11-2	.	CASSGYGGNTEAFF	TGTGCCAGCAGCGGTTACGGGGGTAACACTGAAGCTTTCTTT
TRBJ2-6	.	TRBV20-1	few	CSARAGILSGANVLTF	TGCAGTGCTAGGGCAGGAATCCTCTCTGGGGCCAACGTCCTGACTTTC
TRBJ2-1	.	TRBV7-3	many	CASSLSPTSSYNEQFF	TGTGCCAGCAGCTTAAGTCCCACCTCCTCCTACAATGAGCAGTTCTTC
TRBJ1-2	.	TRBV7-2	many	CASSFLENYGYTF	TGTGCCAGCAGCTTTTTGGAGAACTATGGCTACACCTTC
TRBJ2-3	.	TRBV20-1	many	CSAVPLGASWIASTDTQYF	TGCAGTGCCGTTCCCCTAGGGGCTAGCTGGATCGCTAGCACAGATACGCAGTATTTT
TRBJ2-7	.	TRBV7-6	many	CASSLERRSLRAYEQYF	TGTGCCAGCAGCTTAGAGCGGCGCTCCCTGCGAGCCTACGAGCAGTACTTC
TRBJ2-5	.	TRBV7-2	many	CASSLAGFWGETQYF	TGTGCCAGCAGCTTAGCGGGATTCTGGGGGGAGACCCAGTACTTC
TRBJ1-1	.	TRBV6-4	few	CASSEKGAGTEAFF	TGTGCCAGCAGTGAAAAAGGGGCCGGGACTGAAGCTTTCTTT
TRBJ1-4	.	TRBV28	many	CASGTGSYEKLFF	TGTGCCAGCGGAACCGGGTCCTACGAAAAACTGTTTTTT
TRBJ2-7	TRBD1	TRBV29-1	.	CSVERGREQYF	TGCAGCGTTGAAAGGGGGCGTGAGCAGTACTTC
TRBJ2-3	TRBD2	TRBV12-3/TRBV12-4	many	CASSRTSGGARDTQYF	TGTGCCAGCAGTCGGACTAGCGGGGGGGCGAGAGATACGCAGTATTTT
TRBJ1-5	.	TRBV7-2	.	CASSQGVGNQPQHF	TGTGCCAGCAGCCAAGGAGTTGGCAATCAGCCCCAGCATTTT
TRBJ1-1	.	TRBV20-1	few	CSAVHTNTEAFF	TGCAGTGCTGTCCATACGAACACTGAAGCTTTCTTT
TRBJ2-1	TRBD1	TRBV2	few	CASGGTGIKDEQFF	TGTGCCAGCGGTGGGACAGGTATTAAGGATGAGCAGTTCTTC
TRBJ2-7	.	TRBV7-2	.	CASSTPSVYEQYF	TGTGCCAGCAGCACCCCTAGCGTCTACGAGCAGTACTTC
TRBJ2-2	.	TRBV12-3/TRBV12-4	few	CASSLIVPPPGELFF	TGTGCCAGCAGTTTAATAGTCCCGCCACCCGGGGAGCTGTTTTTT
TRBJ1-2	TRBD1	TRBV29-1	.	CSVEPSDRGTSNYGYTF	TGCAGCGTTGAACCCTCGGACAGGGGGACTTCTAACTATGGCTACACCTTC
TRBJ1-2	TRBD1	TRBV10-3	once	CAISDPGTALGGYTF	TGTGCCATCAGTGACCCCGGGACAGCCCTGGGTGGCTACACCTTC
TRBJ2-7	.	TRBV2	many	CASSERGGNEQYF	TGTGCCAGCAGTGAACGGGGCGGGAACGAGCAGTACTTC
TRBJ2-6	.	TRBV6-6	many	CASTSRARGANVLTF	TGTGCCAGCACGTCCAGGGCCCGGGGGGCCAACGTCCTGACTTTC
TRBJ1-1	TRBD1	TRBV7-2	many	CASSPRQGWGTEAFF	TGTGCCAGCAGCCCACGACAGGGATGGGGCACTGAAGCTTTCTTT
TRBJ2-7	.	TRBV28	.	CASSLAEPYEQYF	TGTGCCAGCAGTTTGGCCGAGCCCTACGAGCAGTACTTC
TRBJ2-5	.	TRBV5-7	many	CASSWIPGEQETQYF	TGTGCCAGCAGCTGGATCCCTGGGGAGCAAGAGACCCAGTACTTC
TRBJ2-7	.	TRBV12-3/TRBV12-4	.	CASSLIPGQTYEQYF	TGTGCCAGCAGTTTAATCCCAGGGCAGACCTACGAGCAGTACTTC
TRBJ2-1	TRBD2	TRBV19	many	CATGLAGVRSYNEQFF	TGTGCCACCGGACTAGCGGGAGTTCGCTCCTACAATGAGCAGTTCTTC
TRBJ1-2	TRBD1	TRBV19	few	CASMRQGYGYTF	TGTGCCAGTATGAGACAGGGGTATGGCTACACCTTC